These 20 T cell receptor beta chains were sequenced from one sample in a study of CD8+ T cells in alopecia areata. Reverse transcription of extracted RNA yielded cDNA, which provided the sequencing template. Sequencing used immunoSEQ multiplex PCR; TCRdb keeps in-frame clones, though not all of them. The profile shows approximately 150,000 clones, 50% to 75% of them singletons. The treatment was: oral pan-JAK inhibitor, 5-10 mg twice daily. The sample was CD4+ T cells sorted from blood, taken between weeks 55 and 70, from a patient treated with tofacitinib. These receptors were taken from a human donor with alopecia areata.

V is TRBV14 and J is TRBJ2-5; no reliable D call. CDR1 and CDR2 (germline): SGHDN, FVKESK. Trimming took off 4 bases at V and 2 bases at J, with 11 bases between the two ends. The CDR3 sequence is 14 residues long. CDR3 nucleotide sequence: TGTGCCAGCAGCCTCCAGAACCTTCAAGAGACCCAGTACTTC. This encodes CASSLQNLQETQYF.

This clone was picked up a small number of times. The chain is built from TRBV29-1 and TRBJ2-7; TRBD1 aligns across 9 bases. The CDR3 spans 13 residues. The V segment lost 3 bases and the J segment 5 bases; nucleotides outside the gene matches: 5. CDR1 and CDR2 from the germline V gene are SQVTM and ANQGSEA. The chain's CDR3 is CSVEGQGLNEQYF. CDR3 sequence (DNA): TGCAGCGTTGAGGGACAGGGTCTCAACGAGCAGTACTTC.

This rearrangement joins TRBV30 to TRBJ1-5, with D possibly matching TRBD1 (6 bases). Germline V gene data show CDR1 as GTSNPN and CDR2 as SVGIG (reference sequence). V was cut by 5 bases and J by 4 bases, with 18 bases left in between. CDR3 size: 15 residues. The CDR3 region is CAWGSGWGANQPQHF. The CDR3 bases are TGTGCCTGGGGCTCTGGATGGGGGGCTAATCAGCCCCAGCATTTT.

The sample holds one count of this clone. This sequence joins TRBV9 and TRBJ1-6; D may be TRBD1 (5 bases). Trimming took off 4 bases at V and 14 bases at J, with 19 bases between the two ends. The germline CDR1 and CDR2 sequences are SGDLS and YYNGEE. The CDR3 extends over 14 amino acids. CDR3: CASSQGRWGVSLHF. The CDR3 region has the DNA TGTGCCAGCAGCCAGGGACGGTGGGGGGTGTCCCTCCACTTT. The full variable domain, with the rest looked up from reference TRBV9 and TRBJ1-6, is DSGVTQTPKHLITATGQRVTLRCSPRSGDLSVYWYQQSLDQGLQFLIQYYNGEERAKGNILERFSAQQFPDLHSELNLSSLELGDSALYFCASSQGRWGVSLHFGNGTRLTVT.

The chain is built from TRBV9 and TRBJ2-5; the D gene is possibly TRBD1 (5 bases). This CDR3 is built from 14 residues. CDR1 is SGDLS, CDR2 YYNGEE, per germline. V gave up 4 bases and J gave up 1 base, with 11 bases separating them. This chain's CDR3 is CASSPTTAQETQYF. CDR3 nucleotides: TGTGCCAGCAGCCCAACGACAGCCCAAGAGACCCAGTACTTC.

This chain connects TRBV7-9 to TRBJ2-7; 9 nucleotides line up with TRBD1. The CDR3 is made up of 15 amino acids. Per germline, CDR1 SEHNR and CDR2 FQNEAQ (reference sequence). After removal of 7 bases from V and 4 bases from J, the junction contained 11 bases not matched to a gene. The CDR3 reads CASTEDGTGRYEQYF. CDR3 bases: TGTGCCAGCACCGAGGATGGGACAGGGAGGTACGAGCAGTACTTC.

J is TRBJ2-5 and V is TRBV29-1; D is tentatively TRBD1 or TRBD2 (6 bases each). V lost 8 bases and J lost 2, with 15 bases in between. CDR1 SQVTM and CDR2 ANQGSEA come from the germline V gene. CDR3 length equals 13 residues. CDR3 coding DNA: TGCAGCTACAGGTGGAGGGGGCAAGAGACCCAGTACTTC. Its protein product is CSYRWRGQETQYF. Variable domain in full (rest from reference TRBV29-1 and TRBJ2-5): SAVISQKPSRDICQRGTSLTIQCQVDSQVTMMFWYRQQPGQSLTLIATANQGSEATYESGFVIDKFPISRPNLTFSTLTVSNMSPEDSSIYLCSYRWRGQETQYFGPGTRLLVL.

The chain couples TRBV10-2 to TRBJ2-5; 8 positions agree with TRBD1. The junction had 10 bases not matched to a gene; V was cut back by 6 bases and J by 1 base. The length of the CDR3 is 16 residues. The V gene's germline CDR1 is WSHSY and CDR2 SAAADI. The CDR3 loop is CASSIPGTGGQETQYF. The CDR3 DNA reads TGCGCCAGCAGCATTCCGGGGACAGGTGGCCAAGAGACCCAGTACTTC.

Regarding this clone: Additional DNA sequences in this sample encode the identical CDR3. This rearrangement joins TRBV6-5 to TRBJ2-7; the D gene is possibly TRBD1 (5 bases). CDR3 length equals 13 residues. V was pared by 1 base and J by 6 bases, with 10 bases between. Germline assignment: CDR1 MNHEY and CDR2 SVGAGI. The CDR3 DNA is TGTGCCAGCAGTTACTGGCAGGGCGGCGAGCAGTACTTC. It codes for CASSYWQGGEQYF.

The genes are TRBV29-1 and TRBJ2-5; D not resolved. CDR1 is SQVTM, CDR2 ANQGSEA, per germline. The CDR3 contains 12 residues. The germline V and J ends were trimmed by 4 bases and 5 bases, with 11 bases remaining between them. The CDR3 DNA is TGCAGCGTTGTGGCAGAGTCGGAGACCCAGTACTTC. Translating it yields CSVVAESETQYF.

V and J are TRBV30 and TRBJ2-3; 8 positions agree with TRBD2. Looked up from germline, CDR1 is GTSNPN and CDR2 is SVGIG (reference sequence). J gave up 4 bases and V 1 base, and 4 bases lay outside the gene matches. The CDR3 runs 14 residues. For the CDR3, the DNA is TGTGCCTGGAGTGCGGGGGGGCCGCCAGATACGCAGTATTTT. Amino acid sequence: CAWSAGGPPDTQYF. Full variable domain (missing parts from reference TRBV30 and TRBJ2-3): SQTIHQWPATLVQPVGSPLSLECTVEGTSNPNLYWYRQAAGRGLQLLFYSVGIGQISSEVPQNLSASRPQDRQFILSSKKLLLSDSGFYLCAWSAGGPPDTQYFGPGTRLTVL.

This chain connects TRBV5-1 to TRBJ2-5, with TRBD2 identical over 11 bases. There are 16 residues in the CDR3. The germline CDR1 and CDR2 sequences are SGHRS and YFSETQ. The ends lost 7 bases at V and 5 bases at J; junction bases unmatched: 13. The CDR3 here is CASRRLAGPAPETQYF. Here the CDR3 DNA reads TGCGCCAGCCGGCGACTAGCGGGGCCCGCCCCCGAGACCCAGTACTTC.

The J gene is TRBJ1-2, the V gene TRBV6-5; no definite D call. This CDR3 contains 12 residues. Germline V lookup: CDR1 MNHEY, CDR2 SVGAGI. Trimming removed 6 bases at V and 1 base at J, with 6 bases between. The CDR3 spells CASSINNYGYTF. The CDR3 DNA follows: TGTGCCAGCAGCATCAATAACTATGGCTACACCTTC.

This clone was seen a few times. The rearrangement uses TRBV25-1 and TRBJ2-1; TRBD1 aligns across 7 bases. This CDR3 has 16 residues. Germline V lookup: CDR1 MGHDK, CDR2 SYGVNS. V was clipped by 7 bases and J by 2 bases; unmatched bases: 11. CDR3 amino acids: CASTGIGTEAYNEQFF. CDR3 bases: TGTGCCAGCACGGGTATTGGGACAGAAGCCTACAATGAGCAGTTCTTC.

This chain joins TRBV5-6 and TRBJ2-7; no clear D. V was pared by 6 bases and J by 4 bases, with 14 bases between. This CDR3 has 13 amino acids. Looked up from germline, CDR1 is SGHDT and CDR2 is YYEEEE. The CDR3 region is CASTAALEYEQYF. As DNA, the CDR3 is TGTGCCAGCACCGCGGCGCTCGAGTACGAGCAGTACTTC.

This clone was counted only a few times. V and J are TRBV7-6 and TRBJ2-2; D not certain. Germline V CDR1 and CDR2: SGHVS, FNYEAQ. The germline V and J ends were trimmed by 10 bases and 1 base, with 22 bases remaining between them. This CDR3 has 17 residues. CDR3 DNA: TGTGCCATCCCGGAAACCTCTAGTCACCTGAACACCGGGGAGCTGTTTTTT. It translates to CAIPETSSHLNTGELFF. Looking up the rest from reference TRBV7-6 and TRBJ2-2 gives the full variable domain: GAGVSQSPRYKVTKRGQDVALRCDPISGHVSLYWYRQALGQGPEFLTYFNYEAQQDKSGLPNDRFSAERPEGSISTLTIQRTEQRDSAMYRCAIPETSSHLNTGELFFGEGSRLTVL.

The chain couples TRBV6-5 to TRBJ2-7; D may correspond to TRBD1 or TRBD2 (5 bases each). The CDR3 contains 14 residues. Germline CDR1 reads MNHEY; CDR2 reads SVGAGI. Deletions cut 2 bases from V and 3 bases from J, with 11 bases between. CDR3 region: CASSYTRDVYEQYF. CDR3 nucleotides: TGTGCCAGCAGTTACACCCGGGACGTCTACGAGCAGTACTTC.

This clone was counted a few times. This chain links TRBV29-1 with TRBJ2-7, with D maybe TRBD1 (5 bases). The CDR3 extends over 12 amino acids. CDR1 SQVTM and CDR2 ANQGSEA come from the germline V gene. V was shortened by 4 bases and J by 4 bases, with 11 bases between the two germline ends. The CDR3, as DNA: TGCAGCGTTGGTGCAGGGCGGTACGAGCAGTACTTC. This encodes CSVGAGRYEQYF.

The chain couples TRBV7-9 to TRBJ1-2; 7 positions agree with TRBD1. V gave up 2 bases and J gave up 6 bases; unmatched junction bases: 6. The CDR3 is 14 amino acids. Per the germline V gene, CDR1 is SEHNR and CDR2 is FQNEAQ (reference sequence). CDR3 loop: CASSLTPGGHGYTF. For the CDR3, the DNA is TGTGCCAGCAGCTTAACGCCAGGGGGTCATGGCTACACCTTC.

The chain uses TRBV29-1 and TRBJ1-5, with D possibly matching TRBD1 (6 bases). V lost 5 bases and J lost 2, with 10 bases in between. CDR1 is SQVTM and CDR2 is ANQGSEA in the germline V gene. The CDR3 covers 13 residues. The CDR3 DNA reads TGCAGCGTTCAGGGGATGGGCAATCAGCCCCAGCATTTT. Its protein is CSVQGMGNQPQHF. The variable domain in full, completed from reference TRBV29-1 and TRBJ1-5, reads SAVISQKPSRDICQRGTSLTIQCQVDSQVTMMFWYRQQPGQSLTLIATANQGSEATYESGFVIDKFPISRPNLTFSTLTVSNMSPEDSSIYLCSVQGMGNQPQHFGDGTRLSIL.